Listed below are T cell receptor beta chains from one sample, sequenced in a study of response to subunit inactivated influenza vaccine. TCRdb reprocessed the RT-PCR reads via MiXCR and lists one record per CDR3 protein. The table has approximately 170,000 distinct CDR3 sequences, roughly 12% seen once. This same sample was also part of a study on T cells expressing NK-cell markers.

The sequenced sample was CD8+ T cells sorted from PBMCs, obtained about 11 days after vaccination. The receptors were gathered from a man aged 50 to 60 who received an inactivated influenza vaccine. CDR3s include the opening cysteine and the closing phenylalanine or tryptophan. D genes are given only for firm matches. A row's size may be missing; if present it is once, few, many or a size class.

d_gene: TRBD1
len: 15
abundance: few
j_gene: TRBJ1-5
v_gene: TRBV9
CDR3aa: CASSSGTGLNQPQHF
CDR3nt: TGTGCCAGCAGCTCCGGGACAGGGTTGAATCAGCCCCAGCATTTT

d_gene: TRBD2
len: 19
abundance: -
j_gene: TRBJ2-1
v_gene: TRBV9
CDR3aa: CASSNPGTSGHSSYNEQFF
CDR3nt: TGTGCCAGCAGTAACCCCGGGACTAGCGGGCATTCCTCCTACAATGAGCAGTTCTTC

d_gene: TRBD2
len: 15
abundance: -
j_gene: TRBJ2-3
v_gene: TRBV18
CDR3aa: CASSPLRGTTDTQYF
CDR3nt: TGTGCCAGCTCACCACTGCGGGGGACCACAGATACGCAGTATTTT

d_gene: -
len: 17
abundance: -
j_gene: TRBJ2-7
v_gene: TRBV6-1
CDR3aa: CASSPKRPRLPGSEQYF
CDR3nt: TGTGCCAGCAGTCCGAAAAGGCCTCGACTCCCGGGTTCGGAGCAGTACTTC

d_gene: -
len: 19
abundance: few
j_gene: TRBJ1-6
v_gene: TRBV4-1
CDR3aa: CASSQGEGSRSSYNSPLHF
CDR3nt: TGCGCCAGCAGCCAAGGAGAAGGGTCGCGGAGCTCCTATAATTCACCCCTCCACTTT

d_gene: TRBD2
len: 18
abundance: -
j_gene: TRBJ2-3
v_gene: TRBV11-1
CDR3aa: CASSPDPQRGGRTDTQYF
CDR3nt: TGTGCCAGCAGCCCCGACCCCCAGCGGGGGGGCCGGACAGATACGCAGTATTTT

d_gene: -
len: 15
abundance: few
j_gene: TRBJ2-7
v_gene: TRBV10-3
CDR3aa: CAIRLDSGGVYEQYF
CDR3nt: TGTGCCATCAGGCTGGACAGTGGGGGGGTATACGAGCAGTACTTC

d_gene: -
len: 16
abundance: few
j_gene: TRBJ2-1
v_gene: TRBV13
CDR3aa: CASSFPGPDTSNEQFF
CDR3nt: TGTGCCAGCAGCTTTCCGGGTCCCGATACGAGCAATGAGCAGTTCTTC

d_gene: TRBD2
len: 15
abundance: -
j_gene: TRBJ2-1
v_gene: TRBV9
CDR3aa: CASSATSGRYNEQFF
CDR3nt: TGTGCCAGCAGCGCTACTAGCGGGAGATATAATGAGCAGTTCTTC

d_gene: TRBD2
len: 17
abundance: few
j_gene: TRBJ2-1
v_gene: TRBV4-1
CDR3aa: CASSQAFPSGSRGEQFF
CDR3nt: TGCGCCAGCAGCCAAGCCTTTCCTAGCGGGAGTAGGGGTGAGCAGTTCTTC

d_gene: TRBD2
len: 18
abundance: few
j_gene: TRBJ2-1
v_gene: TRBV4-1
CDR3aa: CASSLPRSGTSSYNEQFF
CDR3nt: TGCGCCAGCAGCCTGCCCCGGAGTGGGACTAGCTCTTACAATGAGCAGTTCTTC

d_gene: TRBD2
len: 15
abundance: many
j_gene: TRBJ2-4
v_gene: TRBV6-2/TRBV6-3
CDR3aa: CASSYGGRETNIQYF
CDR3nt: TGTGCCAGCAGTTACGGCGGGCGGGAGACTAACATTCAGTACTTC

d_gene: TRBD1
len: 15
abundance: many
j_gene: TRBJ2-1
v_gene: TRBV11-2
CDR3aa: CASSYGQGSYNEQFF
CDR3nt: TGTGCCAGCAGCTACGGACAGGGATCCTACAATGAGCAGTTCTTC

d_gene: TRBD2
len: 15
abundance: few
j_gene: TRBJ2-3
v_gene: TRBV6-5
CDR3aa: CASSYAGGLTDTQYF
CDR3nt: TGTGCCAGCAGTTACGCGGGGGGACTCACAGATACGCAGTATTTT

d_gene: TRBD1
len: 16
abundance: many
j_gene: TRBJ2-5
v_gene: TRBV5-1
CDR3aa: CASSFTGTGAGETQYF
CDR3nt: TGCGCCAGCAGCTTCACCGGGACAGGGGCGGGAGAGACCCAGTACTTC